The rows below give T cell receptor beta chains drawn from one sample of a study of cytomegalovirus exposure and HLA in healthy donors. Clones were read by immunoSEQ multiplex PCR, and TCRdb kept only the in-frame ones, dropping some. Of approximately 97,000 clones in the sample, around 81% were seen once. Sequenced material: PBMCs. Receptors were obtained from a woman aged 70-85 years in good health and CMV-seropositive. CDR3s include the opening cysteine and the closing phenylalanine or tryptophan. A D gene is named only where the DNA matches it firmly. For some rows the clone size is stated as once, few or many, or as a class when expanded; others skip it.

V: TRBV6-6
D: .
J: TRBJ1-2
size: .
DNA: TGTGCCAGCAGCCTAGACAGTAACTATGGCTACACCTTC
CDR3: CASSLDSNYGYTF

V: TRBV10-2
D: TRBD2
J: TRBJ2-1
size: .
DNA: TGCGCCAGCAGCTTATACGGACTAGCGGGATACAATGAGCAGTTCTTC
CDR3: CASSLYGLAGYNEQFF

V: TRBV2
D: .
J: TRBJ2-1
size: .
DNA: TGTGCCAGTCATGGCCATTTATCTGGCAATGAGCAGTTCTTC
CDR3: CASHGHLSGNEQFF

V: TRBV11-3
D: .
J: TRBJ2-1
size: .
DNA: TGTGCCAGCAGCTTAGGTCCTCCGCGCTACAATGAGCAGTTCTTC
CDR3: CASSLGPPRYNEQFF

V: TRBV21-1
D: .
J: TRBJ2-7
size: .
DNA: TGTGCCAGCAGCAAAGTAGGGTCTAGCGGGTGTGGGATCTACGAGCAGTACTTC
CDR3: CASSKVGSSGCGIYEQYF

V: TRBV7-2
D: .
J: TRBJ2-1
size: .
DNA: TGTGCCAGCAGCGTCGCCGGAACCCTGGTCGGGGAGCAGTTCTTC
CDR3: CASSVAGTLVGEQFF

V: TRBV11-3
D: TRBD1
J: TRBJ2-7
size: .
DNA: TGTGCCAGCAGCTTAGGGACAGGATCCTACGAGCAGTACTTC
CDR3: CASSLGTGSYEQYF

V: TRBV30
D: .
J: TRBJ2-7
size: .
DNA: TGTGCCTGGGCCCGGTCCTACGAGCAGTACTTC
CDR3: CAWARSYEQYF

V: TRBV30
D: .
J: TRBJ2-7
size: .
DNA: TGTGCCTGGATCGGCAGGGACTACGAGCAGTACTTC
CDR3: CAWIGRDYEQYF

V: TRBV9
D: TRBD2
J: TRBJ2-1
size: .
DNA: TGTGCCAGCAGCGTAGGGACTAGCGGGAGCTACAATGAGCAGTTCTTC
CDR3: CASSVGTSGSYNEQFF

V: TRBV11-2
D: TRBD2
J: TRBJ2-7
size: .
DNA: TGTGCCAGCAGCTTAGCGGGACTAGCGGGCGGACTGAGCTCCTACGAGCAGTACTTC
CDR3: CASSLAGLAGGLSSYEQYF

V: TRBV19
D: .
J: TRBJ2-7
size: .
DNA: TGTGCCAGTAGCACGGGTGGCGGAGCCTACGAGCAGTACTTC
CDR3: CASSTGGGAYEQYF

V: TRBV27
D: TRBD2
J: TRBJ2-7
size: .
DNA: TGTGCCAGCAGGAGACTAGCGGGAGGGTTGGGGGGCTACGAGCAGTACTTC
CDR3: CASRRLAGGLGGYEQYF

V: TRBV20-1
D: .
J: TRBJ1-3
size: .
DNA: TGCAGTGCCCGTTCCGGAAACACCATATATTTT
CDR3: CSARSGNTIYF

V: TRBV5-1
D: TRBD1
J: TRBJ2-3
size: .
DNA: TGCGCCAGCAGTTTAGACAGGGGGACCACAGATACGCAGTATTTT
CDR3: CASSLDRGTTDTQYF

V: TRBV5-5
D: .
J: TRBJ2-7
size: .
DNA: TGTGCCAGCAGCTCGGCGGGCTACGAGCAGTACTTC
CDR3: CASSSAGYEQYF

V: TRBV6-5
D: .
J: TRBJ1-2
size: .
DNA: TGTGCCAGCACTCCCCAACCAGGCCTTGGCTACACCTTC
CDR3: CASTPQPGLGYTF

V: TRBV28
D: .
J: TRBJ1-4
size: few
DNA: TGTGCCAGCAGCCCGGGGGGGCTTGAAAAACTGTTTTTT
CDR3: CASSPGGLEKLFF

V: TRBV2
D: TRBD1
J: TRBJ2-5
size: .
DNA: TGTGCCAGCCGCCTTCGGACAGGGGGCTTAGAGACCCAGTACTTC
CDR3: CASRLRTGGLETQYF

V: TRBV7-2
D: .
J: TRBJ2-7
size: once
DNA: TGTGCCAGCAGCTTAGATGGTTCCGAGCAGTACTTC
CDR3: CASSLDGSEQYF

V: TRBV28
D: TRBD1
J: TRBJ2-7
size: .
DNA: TGTGCCTGGGGACAGGTTTACGAGCAGTACTTC
CDR3: CAWGQVYEQYF

V: TRBV2
D: TRBD2
J: TRBJ2-3
size: .
DNA: TGTGCCAGCAGTGATTCGACTAGCGCTTTGGGTACGCAGTATTTT
CDR3: CASSDSTSALGTQYF

V: TRBV29-1
D: .
J: TRBJ2-5
size: .
DNA: TGCAGCGTCGCTACTGCAGAGACCCAGTACTTC
CDR3: CSVATAETQYF

V: TRBV5-4
D: TRBD1
J: TRBJ1-3
size: few
DNA: TGTGCCAGCAGCTCCGGACAGGGGGCGCGAAACACCATATATTTT
CDR3: CASSSGQGARNTIYF

V: TRBV19
D: .
J: TRBJ1-1
size: few
DNA: TGTGCCAGTAGTATCACGGGAGACAGGAACACTGAAGCTTTCTTT
CDR3: CASSITGDRNTEAFF

V: TRBV30
D: .
J: TRBJ1-1
size: .
DNA: TGTGCCTGGAGTACAGGGAAAGGTGGCACTGAAGCTTTCTTT
CDR3: CAWSTGKGGTEAFF

V: TRBV7-6
D: .
J: TRBJ2-7
size: .
DNA: TGTGCCAGCAGCTCCGGTCCGGGTGCTACCTACGAGCAGTACTTC
CDR3: CASSSGPGATYEQYF

V: TRBV7-6
D: TRBD2
J: TRBJ2-7
size: .
DNA: TGTGCCAGCAGCTTAGGGGGGGGGTACGAGCAGTACTTC
CDR3: CASSLGGGYEQYF

V: TRBV2
D: .
J: TRBJ1-5
size: once
DNA: TGTGCCAGCAGTGTGATGGGCGACGGGGATCAGCCCCAGCATTTT
CDR3: CASSVMGDGDQPQHF

V: TRBV7-9
D: .
J: TRBJ2-3
size: .
DNA: TGTGCCAGCAGCTTAGGCGTAAGCACAGATACGCAGTATTTT
CDR3: CASSLGVSTDTQYF

V: TRBV10-2
D: TRBD1
J: TRBJ1-1
size: .
DNA: TGCGCCAGCGACCGACAGGGTAACACTGAAGCTTTCTTT
CDR3: CASDRQGNTEAFF

V: TRBV7-8
D: .
J: TRBJ1-2
size: .
DNA: TGTGCCAGCAGCTTACAGCGACTCATGCACTTC
CDR3: CASSLQRLMHF

V: TRBV19
D: .
J: TRBJ2-3
size: .
DNA: TGTGCCAGTAGAAAGCTTTTAACAGATACGCAGTATTTT
CDR3: CASRKLLTDTQYF

V: TRBV19
D: TRBD2
J: TRBJ2-7
size: few
DNA: TGTGCCAGTAGTATAGGGCGGGGGGGGAGTTACGAGCAGTACTTC
CDR3: CASSIGRGGSYEQYF

V: TRBV9
D: .
J: TRBJ2-1
size: .
DNA: TGTGCCAGCAGCGTAGGCGGAGACAATGAGCAGTTCTTC
CDR3: CASSVGGDNEQFF

V: TRBV5-1
D: .
J: TRBJ1-1
size: .
DNA: TGCGCCAGCAGCTTGGGAACAGGCCGGGAGGCTTTCTTT
CDR3: CASSLGTGREAFF

V: TRBV5-1
D: .
J: TRBJ2-1
size: once
DNA: TGCGCCAGCAGCTTGGAGGGGGTTGTTGCAGGGGACAATGAGCAGTTCTTC
CDR3: CASSLEGVVAGDNEQFF

V: TRBV19
D: TRBD2
J: TRBJ2-5
size: .
DNA: TGTGCCAGTCGAGTAGCGGGAGTAGAGACCCAGTACTTC
CDR3: CASRVAGVETQYF

V: TRBV5-6
D: TRBD2
J: TRBJ2-1
size: .
DNA: TGTGCCAGCAGCAAGAGGAAGGTAGCGGGAGGACATTACAATGAGCAGTTCTTC
CDR3: CASSKRKVAGGHYNEQFF

V: TRBV11-2
D: TRBD1
J: TRBJ2-5
size: .
DNA: TGTGCCAGCAGCTTAGGGGACAGGGATATAGAGACCCAGTACTTC
CDR3: CASSLGDRDIETQYF

V: TRBV14
D: TRBD2
J: TRBJ2-7
size: once
DNA: TGTGCCAGCAGCCCACGACTAGCGCCTTCCTACGAGCAGTACTTC
CDR3: CASSPRLAPSYEQYF

V: TRBV5-1
D: TRBD2
J: TRBJ2-5
size: .
DNA: TGCGCCAGCAGCTTGGCCCCCTCGGGGGGAGAGACCCAGTACTTC
CDR3: CASSLAPSGGETQYF

V: TRBV19
D: TRBD1
J: TRBJ1-1
size: .
DNA: TGTGCCAGTAGTATGGGACAGGGGAATCCGAACACTGAAGCTTTCTTT
CDR3: CASSMGQGNPNTEAFF

V: TRBV4-1
D: .
J: TRBJ1-1
size: few
DNA: TGCGCCAGCCGGACAGCATCAATGAACACTGAAGCTTTCTTT
CDR3: CASRTASMNTEAFF

V: TRBV15
D: TRBD1
J: TRBJ1-1
size: once
DNA: TGTGCCACCAGCACCCGACAGGGAAGGAACACTGAAGCTTTCTTT
CDR3: CATSTRQGRNTEAFF

V: TRBV2
D: .
J: TRBJ1-5
size: .
DNA: TGTGCCAGCGGAGATAGCCAGCCCCAGCATTTT
CDR3: CASGDSQPQHF

V: TRBV5-1
D: TRBD1
J: TRBJ1-2
size: .
DNA: TGCGCCAGCAGTAGGGACAGGAATAATGGCTACACCTTC
CDR3: CASSRDRNNGYTF

V: TRBV4-1
D: TRBD1
J: TRBJ1-5
size: .
DNA: TGCGCCAGCAGCCTAACACAGGGGGAAGACCAGCCCCAGCATTTT
CDR3: CASSLTQGEDQPQHF

V: TRBV19
D: TRBD2
J: TRBJ2-1
size: once
DNA: TGTGCCAGTAGTATAGGCGGCGGGAGGGCCGTCAATGAGCAGTTCTTC
CDR3: CASSIGGGRAVNEQFF

V: TRBV11-2
D: TRBD2
J: TRBJ2-1
size: .
DNA: TGTGCCAGCACCCCGCGGACTAGCGGGGTAACATCCTACAATGAGCAGTTCTTC
CDR3: CASTPRTSGVTSYNEQFF

V: TRBV5-1
D: TRBD2
J: TRBJ2-1
size: .
DNA: TGCGCCAGCACCCTAAGCGGGAGTGCCTACAATGAGCAGTTCTTC
CDR3: CASTLSGSAYNEQFF

V: TRBV4-3
D: TRBD2
J: TRBJ2-7
size: .
DNA: TGCGCCAGCAGCCCCGAACCGGGGCGGGAGACCTACGAGCAGTACTTC
CDR3: CASSPEPGRETYEQYF

V: TRBV2
D: TRBD1
J: TRBJ1-1
size: .
DNA: TGTGCCAGCAGGAGAACTACAGGGGACACTGAAGCTTTCTTT
CDR3: CASRRTTGDTEAFF

V: TRBV5-1
D: .
J: TRBJ2-5
size: .
DNA: TGCGCCAGCAGCTTTGAGCGCAAAGAGACCCAGTACTTC
CDR3: CASSFERKETQYF

V: TRBV29-1
D: TRBD2
J: TRBJ2-6
size: few
DNA: TGCAGCGGGGGGAGCGGGAGCTCCGGGGCCAACGTCCTGACTTTC
CDR3: CSGGSGSSGANVLTF

V: TRBV27
D: .
J: TRBJ1-4
size: .
DNA: TGTGCCAGCAGTTCTCAAGCGGAGGCTAATGAAAAACTGTTTTTT
CDR3: CASSSQAEANEKLFF

V: TRBV7-9
D: TRBD1
J: TRBJ2-3
size: .
DNA: TGTGCCAGCAGCCTATCGCCGAGGGGGCAGGGAGATACGCAGTATTTT
CDR3: CASSLSPRGQGDTQYF

V: TRBV7-9
D: .
J: TRBJ1-2
size: .
DNA: TGTGCCAGCAGCCTGGAAACAGGTCGCAGCTACACCTTC
CDR3: CASSLETGRSYTF